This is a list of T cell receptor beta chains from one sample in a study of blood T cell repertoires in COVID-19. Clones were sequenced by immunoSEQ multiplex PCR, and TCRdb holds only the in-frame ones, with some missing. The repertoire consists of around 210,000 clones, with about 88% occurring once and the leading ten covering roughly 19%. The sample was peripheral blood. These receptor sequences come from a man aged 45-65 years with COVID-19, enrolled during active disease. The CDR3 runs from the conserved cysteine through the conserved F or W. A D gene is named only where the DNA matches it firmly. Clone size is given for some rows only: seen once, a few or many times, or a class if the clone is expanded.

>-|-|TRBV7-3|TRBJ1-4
TGTGCCAGCAGCTCGAAGGAGTGGGGCCGGGAGGAAAAACTGTTTTTT
CASSSKEWGREEKLFF
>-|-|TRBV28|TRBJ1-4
TGTGCCAGCAGTGGCCCAGGTGCAACTAATGAAAAACTGTTTTTT
CASSGPGATNEKLFF
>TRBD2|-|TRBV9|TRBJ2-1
TGTGCCAGCAGCACTAGCGGTACCTACAATGAGCAGTTCTTC
CASSTSGTYNEQFF
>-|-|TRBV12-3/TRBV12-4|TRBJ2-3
TGTGCCAGCAGGACAGGCAGCACAGATACGCAGTATTTT
CASRTGSTDTQYF
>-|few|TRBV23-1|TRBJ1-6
TGCGCCAGCAGCCCCTGGGACATCTATAATTCACCCCTCCACTTT
CASSPWDIYNSPLHF
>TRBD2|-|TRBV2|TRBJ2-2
TGTGCCAGCAGGCCGACTAGCGGGAGTCGGGATGTGACCGGGGAGCTGTTTTTT
CASRPTSGSRDVTGELFF
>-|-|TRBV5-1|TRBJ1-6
TGCGCCAGCAGTAACTCAGGGTATGATTCACCCCTCCACTTT
CASSNSGYDSPLHF
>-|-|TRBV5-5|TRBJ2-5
TGTGCCAGCAGCTTTGAACAGCAAGAGACCCAGTACTTC
CASSFEQQETQYF
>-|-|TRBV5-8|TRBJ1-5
TGTGCCAGCAGCTTGGCCAGAAATCAGCCCCAGCATTTT
CASSLARNQPQHF
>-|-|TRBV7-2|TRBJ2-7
TGTGCCAGCAGCTCAATCTACGAGCAGTACTTC
CASSSIYEQYF
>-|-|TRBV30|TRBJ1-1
TGTGCCTGGAGCCCCTTCGAGGGTGCCTGGGCTGAAGCTTTCTTT
CAWSPFEGAWAEAFF
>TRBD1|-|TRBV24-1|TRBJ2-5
TGTGCCACCAGTGCGACTGGGACAGAGGGAGAGACCCAGTACTTC
CATSATGTEGETQYF
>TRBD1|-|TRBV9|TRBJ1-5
TGTGCCAGCAGCGTAGGACAGGGCGGCCAGCCCCAGCATTTT
CASSVGQGGQPQHF
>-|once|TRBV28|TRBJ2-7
TGTGCCGCCGCGGACAGCGCCTACGAGCAGTACTTC
CAAADSAYEQYF
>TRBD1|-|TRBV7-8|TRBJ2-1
TGTGCCAGCAGTACAGGGGAACCAACCTACAATGAGCAGTTCTTC
CASSTGEPTYNEQFF
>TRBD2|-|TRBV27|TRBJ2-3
TGTGCCAGCAGTTACCAGGGACTAGCGGGGGGCCTGTCTACGCAGTATTTT
CASSYQGLAGGLSTQYF
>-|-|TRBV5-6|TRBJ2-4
TGTGCCAGCAGCTTACTGGCAGGGGATAAAAACATTCAGTACTTC
CASSLLAGDKNIQYF
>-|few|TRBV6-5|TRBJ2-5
TGTGCCAGCACTAAGTTAGAGACCCAGTACTTC
CASTKLETQYF
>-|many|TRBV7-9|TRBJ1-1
TGTGCCAGCAGTTATAGTGGACTGTTGAACACTGAAGCTTTCTTT
CASSYSGLLNTEAFF
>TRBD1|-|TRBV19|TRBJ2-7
TGTGCCAGTAGTCAACAGGGGTGGGAGCAGTACTTC
CASSQQGWEQYF
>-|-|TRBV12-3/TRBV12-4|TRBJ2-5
TGTGCCAGCAGTCTTAGGGGGCAAGAGACCCAGTACTTC
CASSLRGQETQYF
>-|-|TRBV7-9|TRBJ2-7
TGTGCCAGCAGCTTATTTGACAGCTCCTACGAGCAGTACTTC
CASSLFDSSYEQYF
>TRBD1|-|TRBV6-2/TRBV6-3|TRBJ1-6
TGTGCCAGCAGTTACGTGACAGGGAATTCACCCCTCCACTTT
CASSYVTGNSPLHF
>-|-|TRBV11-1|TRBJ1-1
TGTGCCAGCAGCCCCAGGGCATGGGAACCTGAAGCTTTCTTT
CASSPRAWEPEAFF
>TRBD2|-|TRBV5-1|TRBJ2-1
TGCGCCAGCAGCCCAACTAGCGGGAGTTACAATGAGCAGTTCTTC
CASSPTSGSYNEQFF
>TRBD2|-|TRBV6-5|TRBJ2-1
TGTGCCAGCAGGCGGACTAGCGGGAGATATGAGCAGTTCTTC
CASRRTSGRYEQFF
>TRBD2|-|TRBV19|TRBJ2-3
TGTGCCAGTAGTACCCCGGGACTAGCGGGGGGCAATACAGATACGCAGTATTTT
CASSTPGLAGGNTDTQYF
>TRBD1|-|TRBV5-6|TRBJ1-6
TGTGCCAGCAGCTTGCTACAGGGGTCTAATTCACCCCTCCACTTT
CASSLLQGSNSPLHF
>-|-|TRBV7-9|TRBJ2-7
TGTGCCAGCAGCTTAGTACAGTACGAGCAGTACTTC
CASSLVQYEQYF
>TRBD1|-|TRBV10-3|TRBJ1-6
TGTGCCATCAGGCCGGACAGGGATGGTTCACCCCTCCACTTT
CAIRPDRDGSPLHF
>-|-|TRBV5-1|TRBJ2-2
TGCGCCAGCAGGGTCGGGACACTATCGAACACCGGGGAGCTGTTTTTT
CASRVGTLSNTGELFF
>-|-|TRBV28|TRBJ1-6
TGTGCCAGCACCCAGGGTCTCGGGCTCTATAATTCACCCCTCCACTTT
CASTQGLGLYNSPLHF
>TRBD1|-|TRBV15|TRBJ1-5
TGTGCCACCAGCAGAGTGGGACAGGACCGCAATCAGCCCCAGCATTTT
CATSRVGQDRNQPQHF
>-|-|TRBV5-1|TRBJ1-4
TGCGCCAGCAGCTTCCAGGGAACAACTAATGAAAAACTGTTTTTT
CASSFQGTTNEKLFF
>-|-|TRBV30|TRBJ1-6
TGTGCCTGGAGCTCTCGGAGCTCCTATAATTCACCCCTCCACTTT
CAWSSRSSYNSPLHF
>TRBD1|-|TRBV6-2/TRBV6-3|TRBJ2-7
TGTGCCAGCAGTTACGAGCAGGGGGCTTACGAGCAGTACTTC
CASSYEQGAYEQYF
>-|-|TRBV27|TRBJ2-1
TGTGCCAGCAGTTTGCTAGCGCCGAATGAGCAGTTCTTC
CASSLLAPNEQFF
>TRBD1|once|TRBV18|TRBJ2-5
TGTGCCAGCTCACACGGGACAGGGCCCCAAGAGACCCAGTACTTC
CASSHGTGPQETQYF
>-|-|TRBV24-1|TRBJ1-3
TGTGCCACCAGTGAGCCCGCAGGGATCTCTGGAAACACCATATATTTT
CATSEPAGISGNTIYF
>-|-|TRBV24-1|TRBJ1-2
TGTGCCACCAGTGATTCGACAATAAACTATGGCTACACCTTC
CATSDSTINYGYTF
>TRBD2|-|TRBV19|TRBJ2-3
TGTGCCAGTAGTATTCGGGAGGGCCGAGGAGATACGCAGTATTTT
CASSIREGRGDTQYF
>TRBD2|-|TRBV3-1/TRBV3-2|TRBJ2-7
TGTGCCAGCAGCCATCGACTAGCGGGAGTCTACGAGCAGTACTTC
CASSHRLAGVYEQYF
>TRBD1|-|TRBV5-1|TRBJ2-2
TGCGCCAGCAGCTTGGGGGGACAGGGCTTTCCCGGGGAGCTGTTTTTT
CASSLGGQGFPGELFF
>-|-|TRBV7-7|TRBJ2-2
TGTGCCAGCAGCTTCCTTGCGGGGGCCCACCCCGGGGAGCTGTTTTTT
CASSFLAGAHPGELFF
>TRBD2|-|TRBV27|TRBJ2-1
TGTGCCAGCAGGGGTAGCGGGAGCAATGAGCAGTTCTTC
CASRGSGSNEQFF
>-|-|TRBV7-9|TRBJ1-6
TGTGCCAGCAGCACCTGGACAGAGAATTCACCCCTCCACTTT
CASSTWTENSPLHF
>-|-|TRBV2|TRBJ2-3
TGTGCCAGCAGCCATGAACTGGTGGGGCCCAGCACAGATACGCAGTATTTT
CASSHELVGPSTDTQYF
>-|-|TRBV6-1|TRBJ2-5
TGTGCCAGCAGTGAAGCCCTAGGTTTGTTGGTAGAGACCCAGTACTTC
CASSEALGLLVETQYF
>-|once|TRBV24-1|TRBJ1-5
TGTGCCACCAGTGATACAGATCAGCCCCAGCATTTT
CATSDTDQPQHF
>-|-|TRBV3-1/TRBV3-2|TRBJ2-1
TGTGCCAGCAGCCAAGGGACTGGCTCCTACAATGAGCAGTTCTTC
CASSQGTGSYNEQFF
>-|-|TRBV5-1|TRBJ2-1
TGCGCCAGCAGCTTGGCCGGACTCCTCAATGAGCAGTTCTTC
CASSLAGLLNEQFF
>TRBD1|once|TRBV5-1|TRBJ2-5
TGCGCCAGCAGCTTGTACCCCGGGACAGCGCAAGAGACCCAGTACTTC
CASSLYPGTAQETQYF